Given below is one T cell receptor beta chain in context. Its antigen is currently not known. Base qualities are not provided; no much larger clone lies one nucleotide away. The patients picked for sequencing were ones in whom flow cytometry had shown an expansion of CD8+CD57+ cells. Every patient had severe acquired aplastic anemia, diagnosed using the International Study of Aplastic Anemia and Agranulocytosis and Camitta criteria. Patients had received no therapy at the time of blood sampling. TCR repertoires of sorted CD4+ and CD8+ blood T cells from severe aplastic anemia patients and healthy subjects were deep-sequenced in the study. Patients were enrolled under clinicaltrials.gov protocols 00001620, 01623167, 00001397, 00071045, 00081523 and 00961064 in the USA. Ficoll-Paque density gradient centrifugation was used to isolate peripheral blood mononuclear cells. Before DNA extraction, CD4+ and CD8+ T cells were sorted by FACS or by magnetic beads.

Genomic DNA was used as template for profiling of TCR beta VDJ combinations and CDR3 sequences. An Illumina HiSeq 2000 was used for TCR repertoire sequencing. Per the original workflow: Repertoire assessment relied on Simpson's diversity index, CDR3 size and DJ length profiles, and TRBV/TRBJ rearrangement plots. The immunodominant clone was defined as the most abundant DNA sequence in deep sequencing data. CDR3 amino acid sequences were checked for sharing across subjects and were also compared against the VDJdb database and published repertoires. The raw public data were reprocessed by TCRdb itself: fastp quality trimming at Q25, MiXCR clonotype calling, in-frame beta chains only. Rows with a matching CDR3 protein are joined into one entry that keeps the most common DNA and genes. V and J calls and clone size were set by TCRdb, not the authors. Within this sample are fewer than 300,000 distinct CDR3 sequences, with 70% to 85% of them counted one time only. Roughly 42% of the sample belongs to the ten largest clones.

The entry originates in a study of CD8+CD57+ T cells in acquired aplastic anemia listed by TCRdb under 2018. Background on the whole study: Extracted DNA from sorted CD4+ and CD8+ cells averaged around 2.9 ug, ranging from roughly 0.17 to 27.4 ug. A CD8+CD57+ expansion meant a frequency higher than the mean frequency seen in healthy subjects.

V is shortened by 2 bases, J by 11 bases, and the region joining them spans 16 bases. CDR1 MNHNS and CDR2 SASEGT are derived from the germline V gene. Spanning cysteine to phenylalanine, the CDR3 consists of 15 amino acids. Only the CDR3 DNA is retained, 45 bases long and in frame from the first base. What the authors observed across the whole study: Between patients and healthy controls, no significant difference in CD8+ Simpson's diversity was found (P=0.060). Twenty-nine CD8+ CDR3 sequences were shared between patients and controls but appeared highly expressed in patients and within their immunodominant clones.

The sequenced sample consisted of sorted CD4+, CD8+, or CD8+CD57+ T cells (not recorded which) from PBMCs. The chain is made from TRBV6-1 and TRBJ1-6; perhaps TRBD1 is the D gene, with 6 bases matching. This receptor was obtained from a human donor with aplastic anemia. The DNA reads TGTGCCAGCAGTGAACTACAGGGAGTTCGCCCACCCCTCCACTTT. Its protein reads: CASSELQGVRPPLHF.